This entry lists 28 T cell receptor beta chains sequenced from one sample in a study of response to subunit inactivated influenza vaccine. A single record per CDR3 protein comes from TCRdb applying MiXCR to the RT-PCR reads. Altogether about 570,000 distinct CDR3 sequences are present, around 10% being singletons, with the ten largest covering approximately 9.9%. These data are also associated with another study on T cells expressing NK-cell markers. That study adds: TCR beta cDNA was made by 5'RACE template switching with UMIs.

The specimen was PBMCs from blood, collected on the day of vaccination. These receptors originate from a man aged 50 to 59 who received an inactivated influenza vaccine.

This clonotype was detected only a few times. This chain connects TRBV12-3 or TRBV12-4 to TRBJ2-2; D is undetermined. The CDR3 sequence is 11 residues long. Between the trimmed V and J ends, which lost 7 bases and 7 bases, there was a span of 7 bases. The CDR3 bases are TGTGCCAGCACCCTTCACGGGGAGCTGTTTTTT. Translated, it gives CASTLHGELFF.

This clonotype was detected only a few times. The CDR3 reads CASSLRRARPNYGYTF. CDR3 DNA: TGTGCCAGCAGCTTGAGGCGAGCGCGCCCTAACTATGGCTACACCTTC. This rearrangement joins TRBV5-6 to TRBJ1-2, with D hard to call. The CDR3 covers 16 residues. Germline V CDR1 and CDR2: SGHDT, YYEEEE. V lost 1 base, J lost 0 bases, and 13 bases lay in between.

This clonotype occurred a few times. The chain couples TRBV4-2 to TRBJ1-3; 7 bases line up with TRBD1. V gave up 0 bases and J gave up 2 bases; unmatched junction bases: 7. Germline loops: CDR1 LGHNA, CDR2 YNFKEQ. There are 17 residues in the CDR3. The CDR3 protein is CASSQDIQGEAGNTIYF. Written as DNA, the CDR3 is TGTGCCAGCAGCCAAGATATTCAGGGGGAGGCTGGAAACACCATATATTTT.

This chain links TRBV7-9 with TRBJ2-7; possible D gene TRBD1, 5 bases. Germline V gene sequence: CDR1 SEHNR, CDR2 FQNEAQ (reference sequence). Trimming stripped 5 bases from V and 1 base from J, with 18 bases between. The CDR3 contains 16 residues. In DNA form, the CDR3 reads TGTGCCAGCAGCCCCCGCCAGGGTAGCCCTTCCTACGAGCAGTACTTC. This sequence encodes CASSPRQGSPSYEQYF.

The chain carries TRBV4-2 and TRBJ2-1; TRBD1 matches 7 bases. The J segment lost 0 bases and the V segment lost 4 bases, leaving 6 bases of the junction unmatched. Germline V CDR1 and CDR2: LGHNA, YNFKEQ. The length of the CDR3 is 16 residues. Here the CDR3 reads CASSRGTAVSYNEQFF. The CDR3 region has the DNA TGTGCCAGCAGCCGAGGGACAGCCGTCTCCTACAATGAGCAGTTCTTC.

This clonotype showed up just a few times. This chain connects TRBV5-1 to TRBJ2-3; 7 positions match TRBD1. The junction had 14 bases not matched to a gene; V was cut back by 4 bases and J by 3 bases. Germline lookup yields CDR1 SGHRS and CDR2 YFSETQ. The CDR3 spans 17 residues. This chain's CDR3 is CASSQFDTRQGTDTQYF. CDR3 sequence (DNA): TGCGCCAGCAGCCAATTCGACACACGACAGGGAACAGATACGCAGTATTTT.

The CDR3 coding sequence is TGCAGTGCTAGTCCCCGGGACAGGGTTTACACTGAAGCTTTCTTT. Translation gives CSASPRDRVYTEAFF. This chain joins TRBV20-1 and TRBJ1-1; 9 bases map to TRBD1. The ends lost 3 bases at V and 3 bases at J; junction bases unmatched: 8. The CDR3 runs 15 residues. CDR1 DFQATT and CDR2 SNEGSKA come from the germline V gene (reference sequence).

This clonotype was counted many times. This chain links TRBV5-5 with TRBJ1-5, with D tentatively TRBD1 (5 bases). V was pared by 2 bases and J by 8 bases, with 20 bases between. The CDR3 length is 16 residues. Germline loops: CDR1 SGHKS, CDR2 YYEKEE (reference sequence). CDR3 nucleotides: TGTGCCAGCAGCTTAGGGCCAGGGTGGATGGCGGAGCCCCAGCATTTT. Its protein product is CASSLGPGWMAEPQHF.

In its sample, this clonotype was seen a few times. The genes are TRBV6-1 and TRBJ2-6; D is possibly TRBD2 (5 bases). V was pared by 6 bases and J by 0 bases, with 15 bases between. This CDR3 spans 17 amino acids. Germline V gene data show CDR1 as MNHNS and CDR2 as SASEGT. The chain's CDR3 is CASRPTRVLSGANVLTF. The CDR3 DNA reads as TGTGCCAGCAGACCGACGAGGGTCCTCTCTGGGGCCAACGTCCTGACTTTC.

This clonotype turned up a few times. The DNA for the CDR3 is TGCAGCGCCCTGACCCTTGATGAAAACATTCAGTACTTC. Its protein is CSALTLDENIQYF. The chain employs TRBV29-1 and TRBJ2-4, with unresolved D. Germline V gene data show CDR1 as SQVTM and CDR2 as ANQGSEA. The CDR3 is 13 amino acids. V dropped 7 bases and J dropped 5 bases, with 15 bases sitting between them.

This clonotype has just a few counts. The CDR3 DNA reads TGTGCCAGCAGTTTCCCCATGGGCGCTAATGAAAAACTGTTTTTT. Amino acids: CASSFPMGANEKLFF. The gene calls are TRBV28 and TRBJ1-4, with no clear D. The CDR3 sequence is 15 residues long. Germline V gene sequence: CDR1 MDHEN, CDR2 SYDVKM. The V end was cut by 3 bases, the J end by 3 bases, with 11 bases between.

This clonotype was seen a few times. The rearrangement links TRBV12-3 or TRBV12-4 to TRBJ1-3; 7 bases are shared with TRBD1. The CDR3 runs 15 residues. With V trimmed by 0 bases and J by 4 bases, 3 bases remained unmatched. CDR3 loop: CASSLAGGGGNTIYF. As DNA, the CDR3 is TGTGCCAGCAGTTTAGCAGGGGGCGGCGGAAACACCATATATTTT.

The rearrangement links TRBV19 to TRBJ2-1; D remains ambiguous. The CDR3 spans 13 residues. Deletions cut 5 bases from V and 4 bases from J, with 9 bases between. The germline V gene encodes CDR1 LNHDA and CDR2 SQIVND (reference sequence). The CDR3 DNA sequence: TGTGCCAGTAGTGCCGCTATATACAATGAGCAGTTCTTC. This sequence encodes CASSAAIYNEQFF.

This clonotype has only a few counts. The V gene is TRBV7-9, the J gene TRBJ2-5; 10 bases agree with TRBD2. The CDR3 extends over 15 amino acids. Germline V lookup: CDR1 SEHNR, CDR2 FQNEAQ (reference sequence). Losses at the gene ends were 2 bases for V and 4 bases for J; bases not matched to a gene: 4. CDR3 loop: CASSLLAGVGETQYF. The CDR3 nucleotides read TGTGCCAGCAGCTTACTAGCGGGAGTAGGAGAGACCCAGTACTTC.

In its sample, this clonotype was seen a few times. V is TRBV20-1 and J is TRBJ2-7, with D perhaps TRBD2 (6 bases). The CDR3 is 14 amino acids. Deletions cut 4 bases from V and 0 bases from J, with 13 bases between. CDR1 and CDR2 (germline): DFQATT, SNEGSKA (reference sequence). CDR3 in DNA: TGCAGTGCTAAGCGGGCGATGAGCTCCTACGAGCAGTACTTC. Protein product: CSAKRAMSSYEQYF.

There are a few counts of this clonotype. The rearrangement uses TRBV6-5 and TRBJ1-6; TRBD1 agrees at 9 bases. Germline V gives CDR1 MNHEY, CDR2 SVGAGI. V was clipped by 2 bases and J by 10 bases; unmatched bases: 9. The CDR3 has 16 residues. The CDR3 loop is CASSYVTGGPASPLHF. The DNA for the CDR3 is TGTGCCAGCAGTTACGTAACAGGGGGCCCTGCGTCACCCCTCCACTTT.

This clonotype was detected a few times. The chain is built from TRBV12-3 or TRBV12-4 and TRBJ1-2, with D unclear. V shed 1 base and J shed 2 bases, with 11 bases lying between them. The CDR3 is made up of 15 amino acids. DNA of the CDR3: TGTGCCAGCAGTTTAGGGCAGTCATTGAACTATGGCTACACCTTC. Residues: CASSLGQSLNYGYTF.

The chain joins TRBV3-1 to TRBJ1-2; no clear D gene. Germline V gene lookup returns CDR1 LGHDT and CDR2 YNNKEL (reference sequence). CDR3 length: 16 amino acids. Trimming cost V 1 base and J 0 bases, with 12 bases left between them. Written as DNA, the CDR3 is TGTGCCAGCAGCCAAGGCCTCAAGGGAGCTAACTATGGCTACACCTTC. The encoded protein is CASSQGLKGANYGYTF.

This clonotype was seen ten or more times. The chain is built from TRBV4-1 and TRBJ2-5; 11 nucleotides match TRBD1. CDR3 size: 15 residues. Germline-derived CDR1 and CDR2 are MGHRA and YSYEKL. After removal of 4 bases from V and 2 bases from J, the junction contained 3 bases not matched to a gene. DNA of the CDR3: TGCGCCAGCAGCCCTGGACAGGGGGCACAAGAGACCCAGTACTTC. Protein sequence: CASSPGQGAQETQYF.

V and J are TRBV12-3 or TRBV12-4 and TRBJ2-7; D is unresolved. The V end was cut by 2 bases, the J end by 7 bases, with 18 bases between. The CDR3 is 15 amino acids. CDR3 coding DNA: TGTGCCAGCAGTTTAAACCTTTTAGGTTTTGGTGAGCAGTACTTC. It is translated as CASSLNLLGFGEQYF.

This clonotype occurred a few times. The rearrangement links TRBV6-2 or TRBV6-3 to TRBJ1-5; D might be TRBD1 (6 bases). Trimming shortened V by 3 bases and J by 1 base, and 19 bases separated the two germline ends. Germline V gene lookup returns CDR1 MNHEY and CDR2 SVGEGT. The CDR3 contains 18 residues. The CDR3 sequence: CASSYIGGFVRSNQPQHF. The CDR3 bases are TGTGCCAGCAGTTATATAGGGGGTTTCGTTAGGAGCAATCAGCCCCAGCATTTT.

As for this clonotype: An end of the junction does not agree with germline; a read error may underlie this. V is TRBV20-1 and J is TRBJ2-1; 12 bases fit TRBD2. The CDR3 extends over 14 amino acids. The germline gives CDR1 DFQATT, CDR2 SNEGSKA (reference sequence). The CDR3 nucleotides are TGCAGTGCGGCTAGCGGGGGGGATTACATTGAGCAGTTCTTC. It encodes CSAASGGDYIEQFF.

The sample holds many counts of this clonotype. J is TRBJ1-1 and V is TRBV27; TRBD1 might be the D (5 bases). The length of the CDR3 is 13 residues. Germline V lookup: CDR1 MNHEY, CDR2 SMNVEV (reference sequence). Trimming took 2 bases from V and 6 from J, leaving 10 bases between them. This chain's CDR3 is CASSLMRDAEAFF. Written as DNA, the CDR3 is TGTGCCAGCAGTTTAATGCGGGACGCTGAAGCTTTCTTT.

J is TRBJ1-3 and V is TRBV7-9, with 8 nucleotides matching TRBD1. The CDR3 length is 17 residues. CDR1 is SEHNR, CDR2 FQNEAQ, per germline (reference sequence). With V trimmed by 4 bases and J by 0 bases, 8 bases remained unmatched. CDR3 coding DNA: TGTGCCAGCAGCTATTGGGGTGGACAGGGCTCTGGAAACACCATATATTTT. This translates into CASSYWGGQGSGNTIYF.

This clonotype has more than one count but fewer than ten. V gene TRBV28 combines with J gene TRBJ2-1, with a weak D call TRBD1 (5 bases). The CDR3 has 15 residues. Germline V gives CDR1 MDHEN, CDR2 SYDVKM. The ends were cut back, 6 bases at V and 7 bases at J, with 19 bases in the middle. The CDR3 protein is CASRLPLAGQNEQFF. Here the CDR3 DNA reads TGTGCCAGCAGACTCCCCTTGGCAGGGCAAAATGAGCAGTTCTTC.

This chain uses TRBV5-1 with TRBJ2-7; D might be TRBD1 (5 bases). Germline V gene data show CDR1 as SGHRS and CDR2 as YFSETQ. V lost 0 bases, J lost 3 bases, and 13 bases lay in between. The CDR3 totals 15 residues. This CDR3 reads CASSLAGHQFYEQYF. CDR3 nucleotides: TGCGCCAGCAGCTTGGCCGGACACCAATTCTACGAGCAGTACTTC.

The rearrangement links TRBV7-9 to TRBJ2-1; 8 bases agree with TRBD2. Germline loops: CDR1 SEHNR, CDR2 FQNEAQ (reference sequence). The CDR3 extends over 16 amino acids. V was clipped by 5 bases and J by 7 bases; unmatched bases: 13. The DNA for the CDR3 is TGTGCCAGCAGCCCTACAGTGAGCGGGAGTTGGAATGAGCAGTTCTTC. Its protein is CASSPTVSGSWNEQFF. Using reference TRBV7-9 and TRBJ2-1 for the parts outside the CDR3, the full variable domain is DTGVSQNPRHKITKRGQNVTFRCDPISEHNRLYWYRQTLGQGPEFLTYFQNEAQLEKSRLLSDRFSAERPKGSFSTLEIQRTEQGDSAMYLCASSPTVSGSWNEQFFGPGTRLTVL.

The rearrangement uses TRBV7-2 and TRBJ2-5; 7 bases match TRBD2. The CDR3 is 15 amino acids. V lost 5 bases, J lost 7 bases, and 13 bases stayed unmatched. Germline V gene lookup returns CDR1 SGHTA and CDR2 FQGNSA. CDR3 in amino acids: CASSPWDYVLGTQYF. The CDR3 coding sequence is TGTGCCAGCAGCCCGTGGGACTACGTTTTAGGGACCCAGTACTTC.